These 31 T cell receptor beta chains were all obtained from the same sample, sequenced in a study of blood T cells in healthy people across ages. With a J-beta primer mix and a sample-barcoded 5' primer, a second PCR ran about 7 to 12 cycles. TCRdb itself ran the 5' RACE reads through MiXCR, one entry per CDR3 protein. The data show about 800,000 distinct CDR3 sequences, about 25% seen once. These data also featured in a second study, about T cells of mothers and their children.

Sequencing was performed on blood. The receptors shown here come from a boy between 10 and 17 years old in good health.

This chain links TRBV6-4 with TRBJ2-6; D is ambiguous. V was clipped by 2 bases and J by 0 bases, with 5 bases between them. Germline V gene sequence: CDR1 MRHNA, CDR2 SNTAGT. The CDR3 spans 15 residues. The CDR3 DNA sequence: TGTGCCAGCAGTGACAGTAGCTCTGGGGCCAACGTCCTGACTTTC. Translation: CASSDSSSGANVLTF.

This clonotype has just a few counts. The chain's CDR3 is CASSYGTFTDTQYF. As DNA, the CDR3 is TGTGCCAGCAGTTACGGGACATTCACAGATACGCAGTATTTT. The chain has TRBV25-1 and TRBJ2-3, with D possibly being TRBD1 (6 bases). CDR1 is MGHDK and CDR2 is SYGVNS in the germline V gene. The CDR3 extends over 14 amino acids. V was shortened by 5 bases and J by 2 bases, with 11 bases between the two germline ends.

The CDR3 is CASSSLKAEPGELFF. In DNA form, the CDR3 reads TGTGCCAGCAGCTCCCTCAAGGCCGAGCCCGGGGAGCTGTTTTTT. This chain connects TRBV5-6 to TRBJ2-2; D unclear. The V gene's germline CDR1 is SGHDT and CDR2 YYEEEE. This CDR3 contains 15 residues. V lost 3 bases to trimming and J lost 6 bases, with 15 bases between them.

In this sample, this clonotype turned up many times. The V and J genes are TRBV5-1 and TRBJ1-1; D might be TRBD1 (5 bases). Trimming took off 5 bases at V and 4 bases at J, with 18 bases between the two ends. There are 15 residues in the CDR3. Germline V gene lookup returns CDR1 SGHRS and CDR2 YFSETQ. The CDR3 is CASSSGRALGTEAFF. For the CDR3, the DNA is TGCGCCAGCAGTTCAGGCAGGGCGCTAGGCACTGAAGCTTTCTTT.

This clonotype occurred a few times. J is TRBJ2-2 and V is TRBV27, with D perhaps matching TRBD2 (5 bases). The germline V gene encodes CDR1 MNHEY and CDR2 SMNVEV (reference sequence). The CDR3 covers 16 residues. V was trimmed by 10 bases and J by 3 bases, leaving 21 bases between them. The CDR3 coding sequence is TGTGCCACCAAAGGGAGAGGAGGAACGGACACCGGGGAGCTGTTTTTT. Amino acids: CATKGRGGTDTGELFF.

This chain uses TRBV25-1 with TRBJ2-1, with 10 nucleotides matching TRBD2. This CDR3 is 16 amino acids long. V shed 2 bases and J 4 bases; nucleotides not matched to a gene: 5. In germline, CDR1 is MGHDK, CDR2 SYGVNS. CDR3 coding DNA: TGTGCCAGCAGTGAAGGGTTAGCGGGAGGTTACAATGAGCAGTTCTTC. It codes for CASSEGLAGGYNEQFF.

As DNA, the CDR3 is TGTGCCAGCAGCCTCAGGACCTTAGCCAAAAACATTCAGTACTTC. Protein: CASSLRTLAKNIQYF. The V and J genes are TRBV28 and TRBJ2-4; D ambiguous. Trimming removed 6 bases from V and 0 bases from J, with 12 bases in between. Germline V gives CDR1 MDHEN, CDR2 SYDVKM. This CDR3 has 15 residues.

This clonotype appeared once. V gene TRBV7-2 combines with J gene TRBJ2-3, with TRBD2 matching 8 bases. The CDR3 sequence is 17 residues long. V lost 5 bases and J lost 7; bases outside the gene matches: 17. From germline, CDR1 is SGHTA and CDR2 FQGNSA. CDR3 protein: CASSPQTTFGGGYTQYF. CDR3 nucleotides: TGTGCCAGCAGCCCCCAAACAACCTTCGGGGGGGGTTATACGCAGTATTTT.

This clonotype was observed a few times. J is TRBJ1-1 and V is TRBV14; D is perhaps TRBD1 (6 bases). The germline CDR1 and CDR2 sequences are SGHDN and FVKESK. V lost 1 base to trimming and J lost 3 bases, with 9 bases between them. CDR3 length: 14 residues. CDR3 in amino acids: CASSQVGADTEAFF. CDR3 nucleotide sequence: TGTGCCAGCAGCCAAGTGGGGGCGGACACTGAAGCTTTCTTT. The complete variable domain, with remaining parts taken from reference TRBV14 and TRBJ1-1, reads EAGVTQFPSHSVIEKGQTVTLRCDPISGHDNLYWYRRVMGKEIKFLLHFVKESKQDESGMPNNRFLAERTGGTYSTLKVQPAELEDSGVYFCASSQVGADTEAFFGQGTRLTVV.

The chain is built from TRBV11-2 and TRBJ2-3; D unresolved. This CDR3 region has 14 residues. Deletions cut 1 base from V and 4 bases from J, with 9 bases between. Germline CDR1 reads SGHAT; CDR2 reads FQNNGV. This CDR3 reads CASSLVGSADTQYF. CDR3 in DNA: TGTGCCAGCAGCTTAGTTGGCAGCGCAGATACGCAGTATTTT.

This clonotype showed up just a few times. This chain joins TRBV11-2 and TRBJ1-4; TRBD1 might be the D (6 bases). CDR3 length: 18 residues. V was pared by 2 bases and J by 0 bases, with 16 bases between. Germline V lookup: CDR1 SGHAT, CDR2 FQNNGV. For the CDR3, the DNA is TGTGCCAGCAGCTTATTGGGGGCTCTGGTTTCAACTAATGAAAAACTGTTTTTT. Residues: CASSLLGALVSTNEKLFF.

The chain combines TRBV27 with TRBJ1-6; a weak D match, TRBD1 (5 bases). The CDR3 runs 14 residues. V gave up 3 bases and J gave up 5 bases, with 8 bases separating them. Germline lookup yields CDR1 MNHEY and CDR2 SMNVEV (reference sequence). This chain's CDR3 is CASSFRQNNSPLHF. In DNA, the CDR3 is TGTGCCAGCAGTTTCAGACAGAATAATTCACCCCTCCACTTT.

The chain has TRBV25-1 and TRBJ2-7; D might be TRBD2 (5 bases). This CDR3 is 14 amino acids long. The germline V gene encodes CDR1 MGHDK and CDR2 SYGVNS. V lost 7 bases to trimming and J lost 2 bases, with 15 bases between them. Here the CDR3 DNA reads TGTGCCAGCACAAAAGGGAGCGGCCCCTACGAGCAGTACTTC. It translates to CASTKGSGPYEQYF.

V usage is TRBV4-3 and J usage is TRBJ1-4, with a possible D match to TRBD1 (5 bases). Germline V lookup: CDR1 LGHNA, CDR2 YSLEER. Trimming removed 4 bases from V and 0 bases from J, with 12 bases in between. CDR3 size: 16 residues. CDR3 sequence reads: CASSPGSGATNEKLFF. CDR3 in DNA: TGCGCCAGCAGCCCCGGCTCGGGGGCAACTAATGAAAAACTGTTTTTT.

The rearrangement uses TRBV3-1 and TRBJ2-6; 9 bases match TRBD1. Looked up from germline, CDR1 is LGHDT and CDR2 is YNNKEL (reference sequence). The CDR3 consists of 18 residues. V trimming: 4 bases; J trimming: 1 base; junction bases outside the gene matches: 8. The CDR3 here is CASSPGQGPKSGANVLTF. Written as DNA, the CDR3 is TGTGCCAGCAGCCCCGGACAGGGGCCGAAATCTGGGGCCAACGTCCTGACTTTC. The full variable domain, its missing parts supplied by reference TRBV3-1 and TRBJ2-6, is DTAVSQTPKYLVTQMGNDKSIKCEQNLGHDTMYWYKQDSKKFLKIMFSYNNKELIINETVPNRFSPKSPDKAHLNLHINSLELGDSAVYFCASSPGQGPKSGANVLTFGAGSRLTVL.

The chain carries TRBV29-1 and TRBJ1-4; D possibly corresponds to TRBD1 (5 bases). Per germline, CDR1 SQVTM and CDR2 ANQGSEA. V was clipped by 5 bases and J by 8 bases, with 12 bases between them. The CDR3 has 12 residues. Here the CDR3 reads CSVQGAGEKLFF. The CDR3 DNA reads TGCAGCGTTCAAGGGGCAGGCGAAAAACTGTTTTTT.

The gene calls are TRBV4-3 and TRBJ2-3, with D perhaps TRBD1 (5 bases). The V end was cut by 0 bases, the J end by 2 bases, with 18 bases between. Germline CDR1 and CDR2: LGHNA and YSLEER. The CDR3 has 18 residues. CDR3 sequence (DNA): TGCGCCAGCAGCCAAGAAGGGGCGCGTACCTACTTCACAGATACGCAGTATTTT. This codes for CASSQEGARTYFTDTQYF.

This chain links TRBV19 with TRBJ1-1, with D uncertain. The V gene lost 5 bases and the J gene lost 3 bases, with 16 bases spanning the gap. Germline lookup yields CDR1 LNHDA and CDR2 SQIVND (reference sequence). The CDR3 is 15 amino acids. This CDR3 is CASSGRWVEDTEAFF. Written as DNA, the CDR3 is TGTGCCAGTAGTGGTAGGTGGGTAGAGGACACTGAAGCTTTCTTT.

This CDR3 is CASSEGQGIFELFF. In DNA form, the CDR3 reads TGCGCCAGCAGCGAGGGACAGGGGATATTTGAACTGTTTTTT. The gene calls are TRBV4-1 and TRBJ1-4; 10 nucleotides agree with TRBD1. Trimming cost V 5 bases and J 12 bases; bases outside gene matches: 9. Germline CDR1 reads MGHRA; CDR2 reads YSYEKL. This CDR3 spans 14 amino acids.

The table lists this clonotype with a few counts. The chain uses TRBV11-3 and TRBJ2-3; D is unresolved. This CDR3 region has 14 residues. The ends were cut back, 6 bases at V and 4 bases at J, with 14 bases in the middle. CDR1 and CDR2 from the germline V gene are SGHNT and YENEEA. The CDR3 loop reads CASSQAAGSDTQYF. The CDR3 nucleotides are TGTGCCAGCAGTCAGGCGGCAGGTTCAGATACGCAGTATTTT.

V and J are TRBV6-1 and TRBJ2-5; 7 nucleotides match TRBD1. V shed 7 bases and J 6 bases; nucleotides not matched to a gene: 8. Germline CDR1 MNHNS, CDR2 SASEGT. The CDR3 loop spans 13 amino acids. CDR3 in DNA: TGTGCCAGCACCAAGGGGGCGATAAAGACCCAGTACTTC. It encodes CASTKGAIKTQYF.

This clonotype was counted between two and nine times. Here the CDR3 DNA reads TGTGCCAGCAGACCAAGCTCCTATAATTCACCCCTCCACTTT. It specifies CASRPSSYNSPLHF. This chain uses TRBV6-6 with TRBJ1-6, with no clear D. This CDR3 comprises 14 residues. Germline V gene sequence: CDR1 MNHNY, CDR2 SVGAGI (reference sequence). V was cut by 6 bases and J by 0 bases, with 6 bases left in between.

This clonotype was picked up a small number of times. CDR3: CASSSLRGGPLAKNIQYF. The CDR3 DNA is TGTGCCAGCAGCTCCCTCCGGGGGGGGCCCCTAGCCAAAAACATTCAGTACTTC. The gene calls are TRBV11-2 and TRBJ2-4, with TRBD2 identical over 8 bases. Germline V gene data show CDR1 as SGHAT and CDR2 as FQNNGV. The CDR3 sequence is 18 residues long. J gave up 0 bases and V 4 bases, and 11 bases lay outside the gene matches. Together with reference TRBV11-2 and TRBJ2-4, the CDR3 gives the full variable domain: EAGVAQSPRYKIIEKRQSVAFWCNPISGHATLYWYQQILGQGPKLLIQFQNNGVVDDSQLPKDRFSAERLKGVDSTLKIQPAKLEDSAVYLCASSSLRGGPLAKNIQYFGAGTRLSVL.

This clonotype came up a few times. The CDR3 region has the DNA TGCAGTCTCCCTAGGGGGAATGAGCAGTTCTTC. The encoded protein is CSLPRGNEQFF. The genes are TRBV20-1 and TRBJ2-1, with a possible D match to TRBD1 (6 bases). The V end lost 8 bases, the J end lost 7 bases, and 12 bases lay between the germline ends. The germline CDR1 and CDR2 sequences are DFQATT and SNEGSKA (reference sequence). This CDR3 region has 11 residues.

This clonotype has a handful of counts. The CDR3: CASSYSGRQPQHF. CDR3 in DNA: TGTGCCAGCAGTTACTCAGGCCGTCAGCCCCAGCATTTT. V and J are TRBV6-5 and TRBJ1-5; D is unclear. Germline V lookup: CDR1 MNHEY, CDR2 SVGAGI. V was shortened by 0 bases and J by 6 bases, with 6 bases between the two germline ends. The CDR3 contains 13 residues.

In this sample, this clonotype turned up a few times. V and J are TRBV21-1 and TRBJ2-7; the table names TRBD1, a call not compared with the DNA. TRBV21-1 is assigned pseudogene status. This CDR3 contains 16 residues. CDR3 nucleotides: TGTGCCAGCAGCAAAAGGATTACAGGGGAAATCTACGAGCAGTACTTC. Translated, it gives CASSKRITGEIYEQYF.

The chain uses TRBV25-1 and TRBJ1-1; no firm D call. The ends were cut back, 5 bases at V and 4 bases at J, with 14 bases in the middle. Germline V gives CDR1 MGHDK, CDR2 SYGVNS. This CDR3 region has 14 residues. Written as DNA, the CDR3 is TGTGCCAGCAGTTGGACGGACGGAGGCACTGAAGCTTTCTTT. Its protein product is CASSWTDGGTEAFF.

Points on this clonotype: A much larger clone sits a single nucleotide away, making a read error possible. This chain joins TRBV14 and TRBJ2-2, with 7 bases fitting TRBD1. In germline, CDR1 is SGHDN, CDR2 FVKESK. This CDR3 region has 15 residues. CDR3 loop: CSSSFDRVDTGELFF. Written as DNA, the CDR3 is TGTTCCAGCAGCTTTGACAGGGTTGACACCGGGGAGCTGTTTTTT.

This clonotype has more than one count but fewer than ten. The chain recombines TRBV25-1 with TRBJ1-4; no firm D call. V was trimmed by 6 bases and J by 11 bases, leaving 10 bases between them. The CDR3 has 11 amino acids. Germline-derived CDR1 and CDR2 are MGHDK and SYGVNS. The CDR3 DNA sequence: TGTGCCAGCAGAAAAAGGAGGAAACTGTTTTTT. Protein sequence: CASRKRRKLFF.

This clonotype was observed a handful of times. V and J are TRBV3-1 and TRBJ2-1; possibly TRBD1 or TRBD2 for D (6 bases each). The end of the DNA is better explained by TRBJ2-7, so the J call may be wrong. CDR1 is LGHDT and CDR2 is YNNKEL in the germline V gene (reference sequence). The CDR3 runs to 15 residues. The DNA of the CDR3 is TGTGCCAGCAGCCAAGGTCCGGGGGCGCGTGAAGAGCAGTACTTC. Amino acid sequence: CASSQGPGAREEQYF.

This clonotype was detected many times. V and J are TRBV7-9 and TRBJ1-4, with D tentatively TRBD1 (5 bases). V gave up 4 bases and J gave up 6 bases, with 15 bases separating them. The CDR3 totals 15 residues. Germline values: CDR1 SEHNR, CDR2 FQNEAQ (reference sequence). CDR3 sequence reads: CASSSPVGADEKLFF. CDR3 coding DNA: TGTGCCAGCAGCTCCCCCGTCGGGGCAGATGAAAAACTGTTTTTT.